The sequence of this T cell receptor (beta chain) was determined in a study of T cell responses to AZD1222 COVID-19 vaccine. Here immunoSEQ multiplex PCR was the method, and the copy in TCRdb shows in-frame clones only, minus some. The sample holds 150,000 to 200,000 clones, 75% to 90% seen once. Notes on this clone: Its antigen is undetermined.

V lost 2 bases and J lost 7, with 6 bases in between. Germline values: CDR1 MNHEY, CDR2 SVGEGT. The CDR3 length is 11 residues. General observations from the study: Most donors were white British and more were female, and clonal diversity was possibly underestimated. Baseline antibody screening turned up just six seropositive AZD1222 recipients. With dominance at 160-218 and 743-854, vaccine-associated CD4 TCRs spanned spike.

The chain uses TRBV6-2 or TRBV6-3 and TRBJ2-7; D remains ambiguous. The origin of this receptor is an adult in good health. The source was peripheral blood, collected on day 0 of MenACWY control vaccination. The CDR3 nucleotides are TGTGCCAGCAGTTACCCTTCGGAGCAGTACTTC. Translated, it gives CASSYPSEQYF.